This TCR beta chain appears in the sequencing data of a study of blood T cells in healthy people across ages. Trimming removed 4 bases from V and 9 bases from J, with 16 bases in between. Germline assignment: CDR1 DFQATT and CDR2 SNEGSKA (reference sequence). The CDR3 covers 13 residues. Then a second PCR, running about 6 to 12 cycles, was carried out with a sample-barcoded 5' primer and a J-beta primer mix. From the 5' RACE reads, TCRdb called clonotypes with MiXCR, one entry per CDR3 protein. Of around 580,000 distinct CDR3 sequences listed, about 45% are singletons. This clonotype was picked up a small number of times.

The sequence was collected from a man older than 75 in good health. What was sequenced was blood. The chain has TRBV20-1 and TRBJ2-1, with D perhaps being TRBD1 or TRBD2 (5 bases each). In nucleotides, the CDR3 is TGCAGTGCTAACCGGGACCCCGAGGCTGAGCAGTTCTTC. Amino acid sequence: CSANRDPEAEQFF.